This T cell receptor beta chain was recovered during a study of PD-L1 blockade in urothelial cancer (dated by TCRdb to about 2017). As for the study more broadly: All patients started therapy in the mid-2010s and received atezolizumab 1,200 mg intravenously every 3 weeks. About nine tenths of the roughly 29 patients were males with bladder-origin urothelial cancer, and about 65% of the 29 reported a prior smoking history. An ECOG performance status of 0 or 1 was recorded for the patients, and 0 to 3 prior chemotherapy regimens had been received by the patients. Blood samples were analyzed at 3 weeks after treatment start (second dose) and at 6 weeks after treatment start. Blood samples yielded a median of around 150,000 T cells and roughly 80,000 unique TCRs, with median clonality around 0.083. An exploratory multi-omic analysis was conducted of the somatic, immune and clinical correlates of response to PD-L1 blockade with atezolizumab in urothelial cancer. Pretreatment tumor samples, along with matched peripheral blood serially collected before and after atezolizumab treatment, were subjected to TCR sequencing. Durable clinical benefit meant progression-free survival longer than 6 months, and TCR features were also tested against progression-free and overall survival. Whole exome sequencing and RNA sequencing of pretreatment tumors were performed alongside TCR sequencing in the same patients. About 10 patients achieved durable clinical benefit and 20 did not. Some 30 patients had pretreatment blood TCR-seq, about 25 had at least one posttreatment blood collection, and about 25 had tumor TCR-seq.

CDR1 and CDR2 (LNHNV, YYDKDF) derive from the germline V gene (reference sequence). CDR3 length: 15 amino acids, cysteine to phenylalanine. CDR3 DNA only is kept here, 45 bases in frame from base 1. Trimmed from V: 2 bases; trimmed from J: 4 bases; junction bases lacking a gene match: 3. The sample's time point, from its label and the paper: pretreatment peripheral blood. The cohort comprised approximately 30 patients with locally advanced or metastatic urothelial carcinoma treated at Memorial Sloan Kettering on a trial protocol. Peripheral blood mononuclear cells were collected from each patient pretreatment and during treatment, giving between 1 and 8 total time points per patient. The Qiagen DNeasy Blood extraction kit was used to purify genomic DNA from total PBMCs and from tumor samples. Collected pretreatment and during treatment, PBMCs were isolated and stored as previously described. Concerning this clone itself: The specificity of this receptor is unknown. No per-base quality is available; no much larger clone lies one base away.

The full study reports these points: Because of the small sample size (n ≈ 27) and the many exploratory analyses performed, the results are intended to be regarded as hypothesis-generating. A pretreatment peripheral blood TCR clonality below the median was linked to improved progression-free and overall survival. At 3 weeks after the start of treatment, tumor-associated TCR clones in peripheral blood had expanded more in patients with durable benefit (n ≈ 22, p = 0.022).

Each PCR received spiked-in synthetic TCR analog templates so that absolute template abundance could be estimated from read counts. Using the immunoSEQ assay, TCRbeta CDR3 regions were amplified from genomic DNA with bias-controlled V and J gene primers. Sequencing of rearranged TCRbeta segments was done at approximately 20X coverage. The study's processing was this. Sequencing errors were corrected by clustering, and CDR3s were annotated against IMGT so that V, D and J genes could be assigned. Downstream analyses used only productive TCRbeta rearrangements, leaving out any out-of-frame or stop-codon sequences. To compute clonality, Shannon entropy was normalized by the log of the number of unique productive sequences and then subtracted from one. Clones differing between time points or between blood and tumor were identified using Fisher's exact test with Benjamini-Hochberg correction, with an adjusted p below 0.01 applied as the threshold. Entries here come from immuneACCESS through TCRdb and include only in-frame sequences with V and J called. Some clones fail to appear in such tables; in the studies checked, an unresolved V gene covers under half of the shortfall, and the cause of the remainder is unknown. That table gives V, J and clone size, and the DNA gave D and trimming. This sample is represented by about 93,000 clones; roughly 89% of them were singletons. 1.6% of the sample is in the top ten clones.

The chain couples TRBV15 to TRBJ2-2, and TRBD1 aligns with 8 junction nucleotides. Sequencing used PBMCs, obtained around atezolizumab (anti-PD-L1) treatment. This receptor was identified in a man in his sixties with urothelial cancer. The CDR3 corresponds to CATSRRQGFTGELFF. The DNA is TGTGCCACCAGCAGACGACAGGGGTTCACCGGGGAGCTGTTTTTT.